This entry describes one TCR beta chain. V lost 0 bases, J lost 6 bases, and 6 bases stayed unmatched. The germline V gene encodes CDR1 SGHDT and CDR2 YYEEEE. The CDR3 is 15 amino acids. Original processing notes: The authors estimated nucleated cell counts from reference gene primer amplification. The protocol was immunoSEQ multiplex PCR, while the TCRdb copy is restricted to in-frame clones and leaves out a portion. V, J and clone size were drawn from that table, and D and trimming were deduced from the DNA. The table shows around 60,000 clones, with about 76% occurring only once. The data stem from a study of blood T cell repertoires in COVID-19. In the study overall: Sample material is recorded as cDNA or gDNA derived from T cells, B-cell-depleted T cells, or PBMCs.

This TCR derives from a human donor in a cohort sampled during active COVID-19. The chain links TRBV5-6 to TRBJ1-1, with 9 bases lining up with TRBD1. Sequencing was carried out using peripheral blood. For the CDR3, the DNA is TGTGCCAGCAGCTTGGCCCACAGGGGGCTCCCTGAAGCTTTCTTT. It yields the protein CASSLAHRGLPEAFF. The whole variable domain, remainder taken from reference TRBV5-6 and TRBJ1-1, is DAGVTQSPTHLIKTRGQQVTLRCSPKSGHDTVSWYQQALGQGPQFIFQYYEEEERQRGNFPDRFSGHQFPNYSSELNVNALLLGDSALYLCASSLAHRGLPEAFFGQGTRLTVV.